This passage covers 18 T cell receptor beta chains from one sample sequenced in a study of CD8 T cells in ankylosing spondylitis. TCRdb re-called the 5' RACE reads through MiXCR, storing one row per CDR3 protein. Of 250,000 or so distinct CDR3 sequences listed, more than 15% are singletons. Sequenced sample: blood, either unsorted or a sorted T cell fraction (not recorded which). Source of these receptors: a male donor with ankylosing spondylitis or in good health (not recorded which).

The rearrangement joins TRBV6-1 to TRBJ2-5; 11 nucleotides match TRBD2. Germline lookup yields CDR1 MNHNS and CDR2 SASEGT. V dropped 7 bases and J dropped 2; count of bases not matched to a gene: 6. There are 15 residues in the CDR3. The CDR3 DNA follows: TGTGCCAGCACCCTACTAGCGGGAGTTCAAGAGACCCAGTACTTC. Its translation: CASTLLAGVQETQYF.

This clonotype has ten or more counts. This rearrangement joins TRBV6-5 to TRBJ1-1, with D maybe TRBD1 (5 bases). This CDR3 has 13 residues. The ends were cut back, 2 bases at V and 4 bases at J, with 8 bases in the middle. Germline CDR1 reads MNHEY; CDR2 reads SVGAGI. CDR3 nucleotide sequence: TGTGCCAGCAGTTACGGGGGGGGCACTGAAGCTTTCTTT. Its protein is CASSYGGGTEAFF.

This clonotype appeared a few times. J is TRBJ2-2 and V is TRBV12-3 or TRBV12-4; the D gene is possibly TRBD1 (6 bases). Deletions cut 8 bases from V and 2 bases from J, with 15 bases between. The CDR3 is made up of 15 amino acids. This CDR3 reads CASVPRGSNTGELFF. The CDR3 coding sequence is TGTGCCAGCGTACCCAGGGGATCCAACACCGGGGAGCTGTTTTTT.

This clonotype was seen many times. This sequence joins TRBV4-2 and TRBJ2-1, with D possibly matching TRBD2 (5 bases). With 0 bases removed from V and 7 bases from J, the gap between germline ends came to 16 bases. Germline V gives CDR1 LGHNA, CDR2 YNFKEQ. This CDR3 region has 16 residues. CDR3 in amino acids: CASSQDWLATENEQFF. The CDR3 DNA reads as TGTGCCAGCAGCCAAGATTGGCTAGCCACAGAGAATGAGCAGTTCTTC.

The J gene is TRBJ2-1, the V gene TRBV20-1; 8 bases line up with TRBD2. V lost 2 bases, J lost 7 bases, and 7 bases stayed unmatched. The length of the CDR3 is 14 residues. Germline lookup yields CDR1 DFQATT and CDR2 SNEGSKA (reference sequence). The CDR3 here is CSARQSGSMNEQFF. The CDR3 DNA is TGCAGTGCTAGACAGAGCGGGAGTATGAATGAGCAGTTCTTC.

The genes are TRBV9 and TRBJ1-2; TRBD1 might be the D (6 bases). V gave up 2 bases and J gave up 4 bases, with 9 bases separating them. This CDR3 spans 13 amino acids. Looked up from germline, CDR1 is SGDLS and CDR2 is YYNGEE. The CDR3 DNA sequence: TGTGCCAGCAGCGTTGGGGGCGTCTATGGCTACACCTTC. Its translation: CASSVGGVYGYTF.

This clonotype turned up a few times. The V call is TRBV4-3, the J call TRBJ2-2; D tentatively reads TRBD1 or TRBD2 (5 bases each). Deletions cut 5 bases from V and 2 bases from J, with 18 bases between. CDR1 is LGHNA and CDR2 is YSLEER in the germline V gene. The CDR3 is 17 amino acids. The CDR3 spells CASSLGTGTDNTGELFF. CDR3 DNA: TGCGCCAGCAGCTTAGGGACCGGGACGGATAACACCGGGGAGCTGTTTTTT.

This clonotype was counted only a few times. This chain links TRBV5-1 with TRBJ2-3; 8 bases map to TRBD2. The germline CDR1 and CDR2 sequences are SGHRS and YFSETQ. The CDR3 consists of 16 residues. After removal of 6 bases from V and 4 bases from J, the junction contained 13 bases not matched to a gene. The CDR3 DNA reads as TGCGCCAGCACTGAACATGGCGGGAGGTTACCAGATACGCAGTATTTT. Translation gives CASTEHGGRLPDTQYF.

This sequence joins TRBV6-1 and TRBJ2-2; 11 positions agree with TRBD1. The V gene end was trimmed by 7 bases and the J gene end by 0 bases; junction bases not matched to a gene: 13. This CDR3 is built from 19 residues. Germline lookup yields CDR1 MNHNS and CDR2 SASEGT. The CDR3 nucleotides are TGTGCCAGCACCACGGACAGGGGGCAACCACTAGCGAACACCGGGGAGCTGTTTTTT. Translating it yields CASTTDRGQPLANTGELFF.

There are a few counts of this clonotype. The J gene is TRBJ2-1, the V gene TRBV27, with 8 bases matching TRBD1. After removal of 4 bases from V and 7 bases from J, the junction contained 6 bases not matched to a gene. CDR3 size: 14 residues. Germline CDR1 is MNHEY and CDR2 is SMNVEV (reference sequence). DNA of the CDR3: TGTGCCAGCAGTTCCGGACAGGGACGGAATGAGCAGTTCTTC. As protein: CASSSGQGRNEQFF.

This clonotype was detected only a few times. The rearrangement links TRBV5-1 to TRBJ1-1; 9 bases line up with TRBD1. The J segment lost 7 bases and the V segment lost 4 bases, leaving 8 bases of the junction unmatched. The germline gives CDR1 SGHRS, CDR2 YFSETQ. This CDR3 has 14 residues. As DNA, the CDR3 is TGCGCCAGCAGCCCCGGGACAGGGTACGGTGAAGCTTTCTTT. Amino acids: CASSPGTGYGEAFF.

This clonotype was seen a few times. The chain carries TRBV7-2 and TRBJ1-1; D is perhaps TRBD1 (6 bases). The CDR3 spans 12 residues. V was shortened by 5 bases and J by 8 bases, with 12 bases between the two germline ends. From germline, CDR1 is SGHTA and CDR2 FQGNSA. CDR3 loop: CASSPDRKEAFF. As DNA, the CDR3 is TGTGCCAGCAGCCCGGACAGAAAGGAAGCTTTCTTT.

This clonotype was picked up a small number of times. V is TRBV28 and J is TRBJ2-3, with 7 bases identical to TRBD2. The CDR3 sequence is 15 residues long. Germline-derived CDR1 and CDR2 are MDHEN and SYDVKM. Trimming at V came to 7 bases and at J to 1 base, leaving 8 bases not matched to a gene. This CDR3 reads CASISQRERTDTQYF. The CDR3 DNA is TGTGCCAGCATATCACAGCGGGAACGCACAGATACGCAGTATTTT. Together with reference TRBV28 and TRBJ2-3, the CDR3 gives the full variable domain: DVKVTQSSRYLVKRTGEKVFLECVQDMDHENMFWYRQDPGLGLRLIYFSYDVKMKEKGDIPEGYSVSREKKERFSLILESASTNQTSMYLCASISQRERTDTQYFGPGTRLTVL.

This clonotype has just a few counts. V is TRBV14 and J is TRBJ2-7; D gene ambiguous. The CDR3 has 14 residues. Germline lookup yields CDR1 SGHDN and CDR2 FVKESK. V gave up 0 bases and J gave up 1 base, with 7 bases separating them. CDR3 residues: CASSQETVSYEQYF. The CDR3 nucleotides read TGTGCCAGCAGCCAAGAAACAGTATCCTACGAGCAGTACTTC.

Only a few counts were recorded for this clonotype. The chain recombines TRBV5-1 with TRBJ2-7, with a possible D match to TRBD1 (5 bases). V was cut by 4 bases and J by 0 bases, with 14 bases left in between. CDR1 is SGHRS, CDR2 YFSETQ, per germline. The CDR3 loop spans 15 amino acids. The CDR3 here is CASSPYQQDSYEQYF. CDR3 nucleotide sequence: TGCGCCAGCAGCCCTTACCAACAGGACTCCTACGAGCAGTACTTC. Full variable domain (missing parts from reference TRBV5-1 and TRBJ2-7): KAGVTQTPRYLIKTRGQQVTLSCSPISGHRSVSWYQQTPGQGLQFLFEYFSETQRNKGNFPGRFSGRQFSNSRSEMNVSTLELGDSALYLCASSPYQQDSYEQYFGPGTRLTVT.

The chain links TRBV9 to TRBJ2-5; D is unclear. This CDR3 spans 13 amino acids. Germline V lookup: CDR1 SGDLS, CDR2 YYNGEE. V was clipped by 3 bases and J by 4 bases, with 10 bases between them. The CDR3 coding sequence is TGTGCCAGCAGCGAGAGCCAGGTAGAGACCCAGTACTTC. Amino acids: CASSESQVETQYF.

This clonotype was observed many times. The chain has TRBV15 and TRBJ2-1; D possibly uses TRBD1 or TRBD2 (5 bases each). The germline CDR1 and CDR2 sequences are LNHNV and YYDKDF (reference sequence). Trimming removed 0 bases at V and 9 bases at J, with 18 bases between. The CDR3 length is 16 residues. The CDR3 sequence is CATSRDGWGRVGEQFF. The CDR3 DNA is TGTGCCACCAGCAGAGATGGGTGGGGACGGGTCGGTGAGCAGTTCTTC. The complete variable domain, with remaining parts taken from reference TRBV15 and TRBJ2-1, reads DAMVIQNPRYQVTQFGKPVTLSCSQTLNHNVMYWYQQKSSQAPKLLFHYYDKDFNNEADTPDNFQSRRPNTSFCFLDIRSPGLGDTAMYLCATSRDGWGRVGEQFFGPGTRLTVL.

This clonotype was seen a few times. The rearrangement links TRBV29-1 to TRBJ2-1; 8 bases are shared with TRBD1. Germline CDR1 and CDR2: SQVTM and ANQGSEA. This CDR3 spans 10 amino acids. V lost 7 bases and J lost 7; bases outside the gene matches: 0. The CDR3 protein is CSGTGNEQFF. DNA of the CDR3: TGCAGCGGGACAGGGAATGAGCAGTTCTTC.